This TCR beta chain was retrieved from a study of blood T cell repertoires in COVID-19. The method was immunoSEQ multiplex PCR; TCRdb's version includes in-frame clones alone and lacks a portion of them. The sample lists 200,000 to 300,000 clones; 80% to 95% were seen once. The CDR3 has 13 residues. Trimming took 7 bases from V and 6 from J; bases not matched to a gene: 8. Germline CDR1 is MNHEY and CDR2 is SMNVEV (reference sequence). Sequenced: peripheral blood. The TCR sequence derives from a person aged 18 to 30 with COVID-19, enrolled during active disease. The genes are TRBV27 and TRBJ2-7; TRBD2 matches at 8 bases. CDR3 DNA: TGTGCCAGCACACCCCGGGGGGGCTCCGAGCAGTACTTC. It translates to CASTPRGGSEQYF.